These 21 T cell receptor beta chains originate from one sample sequenced in a study of blood T cells in healthy people across ages. It was with a sample-barcoded 5' primer and a J-beta primer mix that a second PCR of roughly 7 to 12 cycles was run. Each CDR3 protein is one row after TCRdb ran MiXCR on the 5' RACE reads. The sample has some 1.5 million distinct CDR3 sequences, 40% to 45% seen once; the top ten hold approximately 4%. The sequenced sample was blood. The receptors shown here come from a woman aged 18-29 years in good health.

This clonotype came up a few times. V and J are TRBV7-2 and TRBJ2-4, with D possibly matching TRBD2 (6 bases). Germline V gene sequence: CDR1 SGHTA, CDR2 FQGNSA. There are 14 residues in the CDR3. V dropped 5 bases and J dropped 5 bases, with 13 bases sitting between them. In DNA, the CDR3 is TGTGCCAGCAGCCTTATGGGAGGACAAAACATTCAGTACTTC. Its protein product is CASSLMGGQNIQYF.

The V gene is TRBV29-1, the J gene TRBJ2-3, with a possible D match to TRBD2 (6 bases). The germline V and J ends were trimmed by 4 bases and 5 bases, with 10 bases remaining between them. Germline V gene data show CDR1 as SQVTM and CDR2 as ANQGSEA. The CDR3 sequence is 12 residues long. Here the CDR3 reads CSVAPGGDTQYF. In nucleotides, the CDR3 is TGCAGCGTTGCCCCCGGGGGAGATACGCAGTATTTT.

The chain couples TRBV9 to TRBJ1-6; TRBD1 might be the D (5 bases). Looked up from germline, CDR1 is SGDLS and CDR2 is YYNGEE. The V end was cut by 3 bases, the J end by 5 bases, with 15 bases between. This CDR3 has 16 amino acids. CDR3 nucleotides: TGTGCCAGCAGCGAGCCGGGACGGACCAATAATTCACCCCTCCACTTT. It is translated as CASSEPGRTNNSPLHF. The whole variable domain, remainder taken from reference TRBV9 and TRBJ1-6, is DSGVTQTPKHLITATGQRVTLRCSPRSGDLSVYWYQQSLDQGLQFLIQYYNGEERAKGNILERFSAQQFPDLHSELNLSSLELGDSALYFCASSEPGRTNNSPLHFGNGTRLTVT.

This chain connects TRBV20-1 to TRBJ1-2; D not certain. CDR1 and CDR2 from the germline V gene are DFQATT and SNEGSKA (reference sequence). V was cut by 6 bases and J by 4 bases, with 15 bases left in between. This CDR3 has 13 amino acids. In DNA, the CDR3 is TGCAGTGCCCTCGGACCGGACGCCTATGGCTACACCTTC. Amino acid sequence: CSALGPDAYGYTF.

The sample holds many counts of this clonotype. The chain links TRBV20-1 to TRBJ2-1; 9 nucleotides match TRBD2. V lost 4 bases to trimming and J lost 9 bases; unmatched junction nucleotides: 10. This CDR3 has 14 residues. Germline CDR1 reads DFQATT; CDR2 reads SNEGSKA (reference sequence). In DNA, the CDR3 is TGCAGTGCTAATACAGCGGGAGGTCCCTCTGAGCAGTTCTTC. Its translation: CSANTAGGPSEQFF.

The chain employs TRBV7-2 and TRBJ1-4, with a weak D call TRBD1 (6 bases). Germline assignment: CDR1 SGHTA and CDR2 FQGNSA. This CDR3 is 15 amino acids long. V was shortened by 1 base and J by 8 bases, with 14 bases between the two germline ends. The CDR3 region is CASSLGRRGNEKLFF. The CDR3 bases are TGTGCCAGCAGCTTAGGGCGCAGGGGTAACGAAAAACTGTTTTTT.

This sequence joins TRBV11-2 and TRBJ2-6; D remains unclear. Germline CDR1 reads SGHAT; CDR2 reads FQNNGV. The CDR3 loop spans 14 amino acids. V was cut by 10 bases and J by 2 bases, with 12 bases left in between. CDR3 in amino acids: CAIDLIAGANVLTF. Here the CDR3 DNA reads TGTGCCATCGACCTTATTGCTGGGGCCAACGTCCTGACTTTC.

This clonotype was seen a handful of times. This chain uses TRBV12-3 or TRBV12-4 with TRBJ2-1; 15 bases align to TRBD2. There are 19 residues in the CDR3. V was clipped by 5 bases and J by 6 bases; unmatched bases: 14. CDR3 nucleotide sequence: TGTGCCAGCAGTGGCTCCCCTGGGACTAGCGGGGGGCGGGGCAATGAGCAGTTCTTC. This translates into CASSGSPGTSGGRGNEQFF.

This clonotype has only a few counts. The V call is TRBV28, the J call TRBJ2-5, with 7 bases aligning to TRBD2. Germline loops: CDR1 MDHEN, CDR2 SYDVKM. CDR3 length equals 15 residues. The ends lost 7 bases at V and 0 bases at J; junction bases unmatched: 8. CDR3 sequence reads: CASTSVRGYQETQYF. CDR3 sequence (DNA): TGTGCCAGCACCTCCGTGCGGGGGTACCAAGAGACCCAGTACTTC.

The chain joins TRBV7-2 to TRBJ2-7, with 8 bases identical to TRBD1. Looked up from germline, CDR1 is SGHTA and CDR2 is FQGNSA. V lost 0 bases and J lost 2; bases outside the gene matches: 6. The CDR3 contains 16 residues. The DNA for the CDR3 is TGTGCCAGCAGCTTAGCGACGGGGACAGGAGCCTACGAGCAGTACTTC. Its protein product is CASSLATGTGAYEQYF.

In regard to this clonotype: This clone may be a read error of a much larger clone one base away. The rearrangement joins TRBV29-1 to TRBJ1-2, with D uncertain. V gave up 0 bases and J gave up 0 bases, with 8 bases separating them. Looked up from germline, CDR1 is SQVTM and CDR2 is ANQGSEA. CDR3 length: 14 amino acids. As DNA, the CDR3 is TGCAGCGTTGAAGATGTAGGAGCTAACTATGGCTACACCTTC. Its protein is CSVEDVGANYGYTF.

This clonotype was detected ten times or more. This chain connects TRBV4-3 to TRBJ2-1, with 10 nucleotides matching TRBD2. The CDR3 covers 14 residues. J gave up 8 bases and V 5 bases, and 6 bases lay outside the gene matches. The germline gives CDR1 LGHNA, CDR2 YSLEER. The CDR3 protein is CASSEREGRDEQFF. The CDR3, as DNA: TGCGCCAGCAGCGAGCGGGAGGGCCGTGATGAGCAGTTCTTC.

This rearrangement joins TRBV29-1 to TRBJ2-7, with D perhaps matching TRBD1 (6 bases). From germline, CDR1 is SQVTM and CDR2 ANQGSEA. Trimming shortened V by 4 bases and J by 7 bases, and 23 bases separated the two germline ends. The CDR3 loop spans 15 amino acids. The DNA for the CDR3 is TGCAGCGTTGGTAGGACCGGGACACCCTACAATGAGCAGTACTTC. Protein: CSVGRTGTPYNEQYF.

The chain has TRBV3-1 and TRBJ2-5; either TRBD1 or TRBD2 may supply D (5 bases each). Germline CDR1 and CDR2: LGHDT and YNNKEL (reference sequence). Trimming shortened V by 0 bases and J by 12 bases, and 20 bases separated the two germline ends. The CDR3 totals 15 residues. CDR3 in DNA: TGTGCCAGCAGCCAAGAGCGCTGGGGCAGCGAGAGGGAGTACTTC. It encodes CASSQERWGSEREYF.

The chain couples TRBV7-8 to TRBJ2-5; the match to TRBD2 covers 10 bases. The J call may be incorrect, as the DNA end agrees better with TRBJ2-7. In germline, CDR1 is SGHVS, CDR2 FQNEAQ. The CDR3 consists of 14 residues. The CDR3 region is CASSKGTSVYEQYF. The CDR3 bases are TGTGCCAGCAGCAAAGGGACTAGCGTCTACGAGCAGTACTTC.

Remarks on this clonotype: A much larger clone differs by one base, so this may be a read error. This chain links TRBV4-1 with TRBJ2-7; possible D gene TRBD1, 6 bases. The length of the CDR3 is 14 residues. CDR1 MGHRA and CDR2 YSYEKL come from the germline V gene. The ends were cut back, 1 base at V and 3 bases at J, with 10 bases in the middle. Here the CDR3 DNA reads TGCGCCAGCAGCCAAGGGACAGAGGGCTACGAGCAGTACTTC. Translation gives CASSQGTEGYEQYF.

About this clonotype itself: Sequence at one end of the junction differs from germline and may be a read error. V is TRBV2 and J is TRBJ2-1; tentatively, D is TRBD1 or TRBD2 (5 bases each). CDR3 length equals 16 residues. Looked up from germline, CDR1 is SNHLY and CDR2 is FYNNEI. The CDR3 region is CASSEGGHLANNEQFF. DNA of the CDR3: TGTGCCAGCAGCGAAGGAGGACATTTAGCAAACAATGAGCAGTTCTTC.

This clonotype was counted only a few times. The CDR3 spells CASSQSLSGRGDTQYF. CDR3 nucleotides: TGTGCCAGCAGCCAGAGCCTTAGCGGGAGAGGAGATACGCAGTATTTT. The chain uses TRBV3-1 and TRBJ2-3; 9 nucleotides agree with TRBD2. With V trimmed by 3 bases and J by 5 bases, 9 bases remained unmatched. CDR1 and CDR2 from the germline V gene are LGHDT and YNNKEL (reference sequence). CDR3 length: 16 amino acids.

The chain carries TRBV5-6 and TRBJ1-1, with TRBD1 matching over 7 bases. CDR1 and CDR2 (germline): SGHDT, YYEEEE. V shed 6 bases, J shed 5 bases, and the junction held 4 bases outside the gene matches. The CDR3 contains 12 residues. This CDR3 reads CASTDRATEAFF. As DNA, the CDR3 is TGTGCCAGCACAGACAGGGCTACTGAAGCTTTCTTT.

V usage is TRBV4-1 and J usage is TRBJ1-1; D is possibly TRBD1 (5 bases). Trimming pared 0 bases from V and 0 bases from J, leaving 14 bases between. Germline V gene data show CDR1 as MGHRA and CDR2 as YSYEKL. The CDR3 runs to 17 residues. CDR3 sequence: CASSQEPPTVMNTEAFF. DNA of the CDR3: TGCGCCAGCAGCCAAGAGCCCCCGACAGTTATGAACACTGAAGCTTTCTTT.

This clonotype was seen more than once but under ten times. This chain links TRBV2 with TRBJ2-3; tentative D call: TRBD2 (5 bases). CDR1 SNHLY and CDR2 FYNNEI come from the germline V gene. The CDR3 sequence is 13 residues long. Between the trimmed V and J ends, which lost 3 bases and 3 bases, there was a span of 7 bases. The CDR3 DNA sequence: TGTGCCAGCAGTGACGAGGGAACAGATACGCAGTATTTT. Its translation is CASSDEGTDTQYF.